This entry concerns a single T cell receptor beta chain. What it binds is unknown. This PCR relied on a set of 60 Vbeta primers and 13 Jbeta primers. Assay: immunoSEQ multiplex PCR; the TCRdb copy retains only in-frame clones and omits some. The sample has 97,000 or so clones; 80% to 85% are singletons. This record belongs to a study of cytomegalovirus exposure and HLA in healthy donors. General study results and limits: Donor immune exposure was known only as CMV serostatus. In an earlier analysis, about 90% or about 30%: the productive usage of most TCR beta V segments. Diagnosis of cytomegalovirus status made by the classifier reportedly showed high specificity and sensitivity.

This CDR3 has 17 residues. V was clipped by 1 base and J by 3 bases; unmatched bases: 10. The germline gives CDR1 GTSNPN, CDR2 SVGIG (reference sequence). Sequenced material: PBMCs. The chain carries TRBV30 and TRBJ1-5; TRBD1 matches at 9 bases. This TCR derives from a man in his forties or fifties in good health and CMV-seronegative. The chain's CDR3 is CAWSAAGTGPINQPQHF. CDR3 bases: TGTGCCTGGAGTGCGGCCGGGACAGGGCCCATCAATCAGCCCCAGCATTTT. Full variable domain (outside the CDR3, taken from reference TRBV30 and TRBJ1-5): SQTIHQWPATLVQPVGSPLSLECTVEGTSNPNLYWYRQAAGRGLQLLFYSVGIGQISSEVPQNLSASRPQDRQFILSSKKLLLSDSGFYLCAWSAAGTGPINQPQHFGDGTRLSIL.